These 31 T cell receptor beta chains originate from one sample sequenced in a study of T cell responses to AZD1222 COVID-19 vaccine (dated by TCRdb to the early 2020s). The sample's time point label is to be understood as: about 28 days (+/-7) after the second vaccine dose. The treatment or condition label, as the study defines it: meningococcal conjugate vaccine given as trial control. Libraries were built with the immunoSEQ multiplex PCR assay. Not all clones reach the TCRdb copy of this immuneACCESS table, which keeps in-frame sequences only. Checked studies attribute under half of the gap to unresolved V genes and leave the rest unexplained. The sample table records around 140,000 clones; roughly 85% of these occur just once. The top ten clonotypes cover around 7.9% of the sample. The sample here was peripheral blood, taken 28 days after the second dose of the MenACWY control vaccine. The origin of the receptors is an adult who received the MenACWY meningococcal vaccine as a control.

The chain couples TRBV27 to TRBJ1-2; no reliable D call. Germline V gene sequence: CDR1 MNHEY, CDR2 SMNVEV (reference sequence). V was pared by 3 bases and J by 3 bases, with 17 bases between. The length of the CDR3 is 16 residues. The CDR3 sequence is CASSFLSTSFDYGYTF. The CDR3 region has the DNA TGTGCCAGCAGTTTTCTTAGTACCAGTTTCGACTATGGCTACACCTTC.

The chain carries TRBV5-6 and TRBJ2-7; 7 bases align to TRBD2. V shed 2 bases, J shed 4 bases, and the junction held 3 bases outside the gene matches. The CDR3 loop spans 13 amino acids. Per germline, CDR1 SGHDT and CDR2 YYEEEE. CDR3 in DNA: TGTGCCAGCAGCTTAGCGGGATGGTACGAGCAGTACTTC. Its translation: CASSLAGWYEQYF.

The chain links TRBV6-1 to TRBJ2-2; the D gene could be TRBD1 or TRBD2 (5 bases each). Germline CDR1 MNHNS, CDR2 SASEGT. V was shortened by 3 bases and J by 4 bases, with 12 bases between the two germline ends. This CDR3 is built from 15 residues. CDR3 nucleotides: TGTGCCAGCAGTGAGAGGGGATCAGGCACCGGGGAGCTGTTTTTT. Its protein is CASSERGSGTGELFF.

The chain links TRBV5-5 to TRBJ2-5; possible D gene TRBD1, 6 bases. V dropped 6 bases and J dropped 4 bases, with 19 bases sitting between them. The CDR3 has 15 amino acids. Looked up from germline, CDR1 is SGHKS and CDR2 is YYEKEE (reference sequence). DNA for the CDR3: TGTGCCAGCAACCTGGGAACAGGGAAGGGAGAGACCCAGTACTTC. This translates into CASNLGTGKGETQYF.

This sequence joins TRBV19 and TRBJ1-1, with D maybe TRBD1 (6 bases). This CDR3 has 13 amino acids. Looked up from germline, CDR1 is LNHDA and CDR2 is SQIVND (reference sequence). The V and J ends lost 1 base and 9 bases respectively, with 12 bases between them. CDR3 DNA sequence: TGTGCCAGTAGTATAGGGACAGTACCAAAAGCTTTCTTT. Translating it yields CASSIGTVPKAFF.

The chain combines TRBV5-1 with TRBJ2-2, with 10 bases aligning to TRBD2. With V trimmed by 0 bases and J by 0 bases, 8 bases remained unmatched. CDR1 and CDR2 (germline): SGHRS, YFSETQ. The CDR3 has 19 amino acids. CDR3 in DNA: TGCGCCAGCAGCTTGGCCAACGGACTAGCGGTCGCGAACACCGGGGAGCTGTTTTTT. Its protein product is CASSLANGLAVANTGELFF.

The DNA of the CDR3 is TGTGCCAGCAGCTTAGGGACAGTGAACACTGAAGCTTTCTTT. Translation gives CASSLGTVNTEAFF. V is TRBV11-1 and J is TRBJ1-1; possibly TRBD1 for D (6 bases). This CDR3 region has 14 residues. CDR1 is SGHAT, CDR2 FQDESV, per germline (reference sequence). With 1 base removed from V and 0 bases from J, the gap between germline ends came to 6 bases. Full variable domain (outside the CDR3, taken from reference TRBV11-1 and TRBJ1-1): EAEVAQSPRYKITEKSQAVAFWCDPISGHATLYWYRQILGQGPELLVQFQDESVVDDSQLPKDRFSAERLKGVDSTLKIQPAELGDSAMYLCASSLGTVNTEAFFGQGTRLTVV.

The chain links TRBV10-2 to TRBJ1-5; maybe TRBD1 (6 bases). The CDR3 contains 12 residues. Per germline, CDR1 WSHSY and CDR2 SAAADI. Trimming took off 7 bases at V and 7 bases at J, with 11 bases between the two ends. The chain's CDR3 is CASKQGTQPQHF. The CDR3 DNA sequence: TGCGCCAGCAAACAGGGCACCCAGCCCCAGCATTTT.

The J gene is TRBJ2-5, the V gene TRBV15, with 11 positions matching TRBD1. J was trimmed by 2 bases and V by 2 bases; bases with no gene match: 4. The CDR3 totals 16 residues. Looked up from germline, CDR1 is LNHNV and CDR2 is YYDKDF (reference sequence). CDR3 residues: CATSRLRDRGQETQYF. The CDR3, as DNA: TGTGCCACCAGCAGACTCCGGGACAGGGGGCAAGAGACCCAGTACTTC.

The chain is built from TRBV5-5 and TRBJ1-1; weak D call: TRBD1 (5 bases). This CDR3 spans 14 amino acids. CDR1 and CDR2 (germline): SGHKS, YYEKEE (reference sequence). V was pared by 0 bases and J by 4 bases, with 10 bases between. The CDR3 spells CASSLGGTFTEAFF. CDR3 coding DNA: TGTGCCAGCAGCTTGGGTGGGACGTTCACTGAAGCTTTCTTT.

The CDR3 loop reads CASSSGGAETQYF. CDR3 nucleotides: TGTGCCAGCAGCTCAGGGGGCGCGGAGACCCAGTACTTC. The chain carries TRBV11-2 and TRBJ2-5; 8 bases agree with TRBD1. Germline-derived CDR1 and CDR2 are SGHAT and FQNNGV. This CDR3 is built from 13 residues. The ends lost 4 bases at V and 5 bases at J; junction bases unmatched: 3.

This chain joins TRBV28 and TRBJ2-4, with 10 bases matching TRBD2. Germline loops: CDR1 MDHEN, CDR2 SYDVKM. The CDR3 has 18 residues. Trimming removed 2 bases from V and 0 bases from J; junction bases left unmatched: 7. The CDR3: CASSLVLAGHLAKNIQYF. In DNA, the CDR3 is TGTGCCAGCAGTTTAGTACTAGCGGGGCACTTAGCCAAAAACATTCAGTACTTC. Full variable domain (missing parts from reference TRBV28 and TRBJ2-4): DVKVTQSSRYLVKRTGEKVFLECVQDMDHENMFWYRQDPGLGLRLIYFSYDVKMKEKGDIPEGYSVSREKKERFSLILESASTNQTSMYLCASSLVLAGHLAKNIQYFGAGTRLSVL.

The gene calls are TRBV4-3 and TRBJ2-7; 9 bases map to TRBD1. The CDR3 extends over 17 amino acids. The germline V gene has CDR1 LGHNA and CDR2 YSLEER. The V and J ends lost 1 base and 0 bases, in that order; junction bases with no gene match: 7. CDR3 residues: CASSQGTGTGRSYEQYF. DNA for the CDR3: TGCGCCAGCAGCCAAGGAACCGGGACAGGGCGCTCCTACGAGCAGTACTTC.

V is TRBV24-1 and J is TRBJ1-2; D call uncertain. The CDR3 has 15 amino acids. From germline, CDR1 is KGHDR and CDR2 SFDVKD. V was cut by 2 bases and J by 4 bases, with 13 bases left in between. The CDR3 reads CATSDSGPRGYGYTF. CDR3 coding DNA: TGTGCCACCAGTGATTCGGGCCCCCGGGGCTATGGCTACACCTTC.

The CDR3 sequence is CASSVGDTRNEQFF. The CDR3 nucleotides read TGTGCCAGCAGCGTAGGGGATACCCGGAATGAGCAGTTCTTC. This chain joins TRBV9 and TRBJ2-1, with D hard to call. Deletions cut 0 bases from V and 7 bases from J, with 11 bases between. Germline values: CDR1 SGDLS, CDR2 YYNGEE. CDR3 length: 14 residues.

The J gene is TRBJ1-3, the V gene TRBV11-3; tentatively, D is TRBD1 (5 bases). The CDR3 runs to 15 residues. V was trimmed by 5 bases and J by 0 bases, leaving 11 bases between them. From germline, CDR1 is SGHNT and CDR2 YENEEA. CDR3 in DNA: TGTGCCAGCAGCACGAGGGGAAGCTCTGGAAACACCATATATTTT. Its protein product is CASSTRGSSGNTIYF.

This rearrangement joins TRBV19 to TRBJ1-5; tentative D call: TRBD1 (6 bases). This CDR3 region has 15 residues. The V gene lost 5 bases and the J gene lost 3 bases, with 14 bases spanning the gap. Germline V gives CDR1 LNHDA, CDR2 SQIVND (reference sequence). CDR3 in DNA: TGTGCCAGTAGTTGGGGCAGGGGTTACAATCAGCCCCAGCATTTT. This encodes CASSWGRGYNQPQHF.

This sequence joins TRBV2 and TRBJ1-2; maybe TRBD1 (5 bases). The CDR3 runs 14 residues. V gave up 9 bases and J gave up 2 bases, with 16 bases separating them. Germline CDR1 is SNHLY and CDR2 is FYNNEI. CDR3 region: CARQAGTANYGYTF. The CDR3 coding sequence is TGTGCCAGGCAAGCCGGGACCGCGAACTATGGCTACACCTTC.

The rearrangement joins TRBV19 to TRBJ1-2; no definite D call. Trimming left V 7 bases short and J 5 bases short, with 5 bases between. This CDR3 contains 10 residues. Germline loops: CDR1 LNHDA, CDR2 SQIVND (reference sequence). CDR3 coding DNA: TGTGCCAGTAACTTTTATGGCTACACCTTC. As protein: CASNFYGYTF.

V usage is TRBV6-1 and J usage is TRBJ1-2; 8 positions agree with TRBD1. The CDR3 spans 16 residues. Germline loops: CDR1 MNHNS, CDR2 SASEGT. V dropped 2 bases and J dropped 6; count of bases not matched to a gene: 11. CDR3 sequence reads: CASSEMVLQGGNGYTF. For the CDR3, the DNA is TGTGCCAGCAGTGAAATGGTTTTACAGGGGGGAAATGGCTACACCTTC.

V and J are TRBV29-1 and TRBJ1-1; TRBD1 is a possible D gene (5 bases). There are 12 residues in the CDR3. V dropped 5 bases and J dropped 1 base, with 8 bases sitting between them. CDR1 and CDR2 (germline): SQVTM, ANQGSEA. CDR3 sequence: CSVIQGNTEAFF. The CDR3 nucleotides are TGCAGCGTTATTCAGGGGAACACTGAAGCTTTCTTT.

The chain combines TRBV29-1 with TRBJ1-2; D is possibly TRBD1 (6 bases). Trimming left V 6 bases short and J 8 bases short, with 13 bases between. The CDR3 is made up of 11 amino acids. Germline values: CDR1 SQVTM, CDR2 ANQGSEA. Here the CDR3 reads CSVGQPGGYTF. CDR3 DNA sequence: TGCAGCGTAGGACAGCCGGGGGGCTACACCTTC.

The chain employs TRBV24-1 and TRBJ2-4; weak D call: TRBD1 (6 bases). This CDR3 region has 15 residues. Trimming cost V 1 base and J 8 bases, with 14 bases left between them. CDR1 and CDR2 (germline): KGHDR, SFDVKD. CDR3 nucleotides: TGTGCCACCAGTGATTTCGAACAGGGAGAGTACATTCAGTACTTC. Its translation: CATSDFEQGEYIQYF.

This clone showed up just once. The chain is built from TRBV6-5 and TRBJ1-1, with no clear D. Trimming cost V 7 bases and J 7 bases, with 19 bases left between them. The CDR3 has 14 amino acids. Germline V gene lookup returns CDR1 MNHEY and CDR2 SVGAGI. The chain's CDR3 is CASTQGRWANEAFF. The CDR3, as DNA: TGTGCCAGCACCCAAGGACGTTGGGCCAATGAAGCTTTCTTT.

The genes are TRBV7-3 and TRBJ2-2, with a tentative D call TRBD2 (5 bases). CDR1 is SGHTA, CDR2 FQGTGA, per germline. This CDR3 has 14 amino acids. V lost 5 bases, J lost 1 base, and 8 bases lay in between. This chain's CDR3 is CASSHGLNTGELFF. The DNA of the CDR3 is TGTGCCAGCAGCCACGGACTGAACACCGGGGAGCTGTTTTTT.

This chain connects TRBV7-9 to TRBJ1-5; a weak D match, TRBD1 (5 bases). There are 16 residues in the CDR3. From germline, CDR1 is SEHNR and CDR2 FQNEAQ (reference sequence). Deletions cut 1 base from V and 0 bases from J, with 10 bases between. The CDR3 region is CASSLGTRVSNQPQHF. The CDR3 DNA follows: TGTGCCAGCAGCTTAGGGACACGAGTTAGCAATCAGCCCCAGCATTTT.

The CDR3 DNA is TGCAGCGCACTTGGGGGTATCGATCAGCCCCAGCATTTT. Amino acid sequence: CSALGGIDQPQHF. The genes are TRBV29-1 and TRBJ1-5; tentative D call: TRBD1 (5 bases). Deletions cut 7 bases from V and 5 bases from J, with 15 bases between. This CDR3 is 13 amino acids long. Germline loops: CDR1 SQVTM, CDR2 ANQGSEA.

V gene TRBV4-2 combines with J gene TRBJ2-7, with D hard to call. Per germline, CDR1 LGHNA and CDR2 YNFKEQ. There are 15 residues in the CDR3. Trimming left V 5 bases short and J 0 bases short, with 14 bases between. CDR3 DNA sequence: TGTGCCAGCAGCGCCCAAACGCGGAGCTCCTACGAGCAGTACTTC. Protein: CASSAQTRSSYEQYF.

V is TRBV14 and J is TRBJ1-3; 9 bases map to TRBD1. Germline-derived CDR1 and CDR2 are SGHDN and FVKESK. The CDR3 totals 14 residues. The V gene end was trimmed by 6 bases and the J gene end by 2 bases; junction bases not matched to a gene: 2. In DNA, the CDR3 is TGTGCCAGCAGGGGGACAGGGCCTGGAAACACCATATATTTT. Translation gives CASRGTGPGNTIYF. The variable domain in full, with the rest retrieved from reference TRBV14 and TRBJ1-3, is EAGVTQFPSHSVIEKGQTVTLRCDPISGHDNLYWYRRVMGKEIKFLLHFVKESKQDESGMPNNRFLAERTGGTYSTLKVQPAELEDSGVYFCASRGTGPGNTIYFGEGSWLTVV.

The CDR3 DNA reads as TGTGCCAGCAGTCAAGGGGTAGGGGCCGAAGCTTTCTTT. Encoded protein: CASSQGVGAEAFF. J is TRBJ1-1 and V is TRBV19, with D possibly being TRBD1 (5 bases). The CDR3 sequence is 13 residues long. Germline assignment: CDR1 LNHDA and CDR2 SQIVND (reference sequence). V was cut by 9 bases and J by 8 bases, with 19 bases left in between.

The J gene is TRBJ2-7, the V gene TRBV7-2; D may be TRBD1 (6 bases). Germline loops: CDR1 SGHTA, CDR2 FQGNSA. This CDR3 comprises 14 residues. V was shortened by 1 base and J by 3 bases, with 10 bases between the two germline ends. For the CDR3, the DNA is TGTGCCAGCAGCTTAGGCAGGGGACACTACGAGCAGTACTTC. Its translation: CASSLGRGHYEQYF.